This TCR beta chain was sequenced in a study of T cell responses to AZD1222 COVID-19 vaccine. Study-wide results and caveats: At 160-218 and 743-854, vaccine-associated CD4 TCRs were dominant, and they spanned spike.

Of note for this clone: Its cognate antigen is unknown.

Deletions cut 2 bases from V and 8 bases from J, with 3 bases between. This CDR3 region has 11 residues. Germline V lookup: CDR1 ENHRY, CDR2 SYGVKD. Data came from immunoSEQ multiplex PCR; TCRdb stores just in-frame clones and leaves some out. Found here are tens of thousands of clones, 65% to 85% of them singletons; the top ten hold about 27%. V gene TRBV10-3 combines with J gene TRBJ1-4; no definite D call. Material: peripheral blood, obtained 28 days after the second AZD1222 dose. This clonotype was sampled from an adult who received the AZD1222 COVID-19 vaccine. The CDR3, as DNA: TGTGCCATCAGTGAGGGAGAAAAACTGTTTTTT. Protein sequence: CAISEGEKLFF.